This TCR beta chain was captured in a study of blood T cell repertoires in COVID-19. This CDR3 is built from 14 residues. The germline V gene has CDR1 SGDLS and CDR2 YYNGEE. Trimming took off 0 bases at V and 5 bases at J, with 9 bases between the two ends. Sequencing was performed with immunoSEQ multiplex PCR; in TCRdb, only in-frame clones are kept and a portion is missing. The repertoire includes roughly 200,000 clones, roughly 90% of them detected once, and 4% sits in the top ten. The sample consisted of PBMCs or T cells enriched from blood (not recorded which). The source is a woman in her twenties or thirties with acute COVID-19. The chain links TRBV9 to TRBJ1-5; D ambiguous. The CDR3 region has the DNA TGTGCCAGCAGCGTAGGACTTCGCCATCAGCCCCAGCATTTT. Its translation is CASSVGLRHQPQHF.